This T cell receptor (beta chain) comes out of a study of CD8+ T cells in alopecia areata. RNA was extracted and reverse transcribed into cDNA as the sequencing template. Sequenced by immunoSEQ multiplex PCR; TCRdb stores in-frame clones only, minus some. The sample has 200,000 to 250,000 clones, roughly 57% seen once. This clone was seen a single time. Sorted populations comprised CD4+ and CD8+ T cells obtained from PBMCs. The clonotype originates from a human donor with alopecia areata. The material was CD4+ T cells sorted from blood, obtained at week 0.

The CDR3 sequence: CASSQVERAKEHNEQFF. CDR3 nucleotide sequence: TGCGCCAGCAGCCAAGTAGAGAGGGCCAAAGAACACAATGAGCAGTTCTTC. The chain employs TRBV4-1 and TRBJ2-1, with D perhaps matching TRBD2 (5 bases). The CDR3 extends over 17 amino acids. The germline CDR1 and CDR2 sequences are MGHRA and YSYEKL. Trimming took 1 base from V and 5 from J, leaving 18 bases between them.